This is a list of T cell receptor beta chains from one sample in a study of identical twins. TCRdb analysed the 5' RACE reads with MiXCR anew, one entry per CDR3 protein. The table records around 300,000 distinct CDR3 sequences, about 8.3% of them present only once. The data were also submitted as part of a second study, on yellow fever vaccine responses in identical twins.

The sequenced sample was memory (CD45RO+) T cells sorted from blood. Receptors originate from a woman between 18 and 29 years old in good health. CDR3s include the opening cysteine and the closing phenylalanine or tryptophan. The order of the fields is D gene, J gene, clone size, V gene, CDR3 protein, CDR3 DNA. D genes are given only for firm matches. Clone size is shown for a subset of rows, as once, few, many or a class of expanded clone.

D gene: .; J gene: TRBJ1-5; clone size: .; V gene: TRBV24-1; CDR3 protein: CATSDGLYSNQPQHF; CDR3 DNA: TGTGCCACCAGCGATGGACTGTATAGCAATCAGCCCCAGCATTTT
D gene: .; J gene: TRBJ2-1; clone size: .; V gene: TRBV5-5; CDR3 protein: CASSLTNTVSVEQFF; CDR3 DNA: TGTGCCAGCAGCCTGACCAATACTGTTTCGGTTGAGCAGTTCTTC
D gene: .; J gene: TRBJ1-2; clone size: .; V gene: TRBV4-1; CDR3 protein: CASSQDPFRPGPANYGYTF; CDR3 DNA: TGCGCCAGCAGCCAAGATCCATTCCGCCCGGGCCCAGCTAACTATGGCTACACCTTC
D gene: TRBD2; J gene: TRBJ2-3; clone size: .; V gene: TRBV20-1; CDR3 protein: CSARSSGGWDTQYF; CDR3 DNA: TGCAGTGCTAGAAGTAGCGGGGGTTGGGATACGCAGTATTTT
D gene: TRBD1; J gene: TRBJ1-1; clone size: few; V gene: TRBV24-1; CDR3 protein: CATSDSTGRATEAFF; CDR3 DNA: TGTGCCACCAGTGATTCGACAGGGCGAGCCACTGAAGCTTTCTTT
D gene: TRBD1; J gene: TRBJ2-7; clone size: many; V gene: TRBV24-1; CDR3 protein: CATSEPRTGGCNEQYF; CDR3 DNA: TGTGCCACCAGTGAACCGAGGACAGGGGGCTGCAACGAGCAGTACTTC
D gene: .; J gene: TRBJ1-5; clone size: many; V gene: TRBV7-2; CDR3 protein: CASSPGRVNQPQHF; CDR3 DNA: TGTGCCAGCAGCCCAGGGAGGGTCAATCAGCCCCAGCATTTT
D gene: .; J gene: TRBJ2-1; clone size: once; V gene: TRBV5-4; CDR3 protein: CASSLLGLNEQFF; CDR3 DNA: TGTGCCAGCAGCTTGCTCGGCCTGAATGAGCAGTTCTTC
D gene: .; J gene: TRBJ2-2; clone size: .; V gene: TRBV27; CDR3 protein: CASGRQEYTGELFF; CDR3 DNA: TGTGCCAGCGGCCGCCAGGAGTACACCGGGGAGCTGTTTTTT
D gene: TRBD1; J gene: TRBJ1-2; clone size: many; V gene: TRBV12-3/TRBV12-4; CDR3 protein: CASSHDTGGGYGYTF; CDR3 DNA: TGTGCCAGCAGTCACGATACAGGGGGTGGCTATGGCTACACCTTC
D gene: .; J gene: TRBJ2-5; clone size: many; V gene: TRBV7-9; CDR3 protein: CASSLVYGLTRETQYF; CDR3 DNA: TGTGCCAGCAGCTTAGTTTATGGCCTGACGAGGGAGACCCAGTACTTC
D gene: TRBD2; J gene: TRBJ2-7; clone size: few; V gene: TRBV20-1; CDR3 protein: CSARGLAGGGNPYEQYF; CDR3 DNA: TGCAGTGCTAGAGGGCTAGCGGGAGGAGGGAATCCCTACGAGCAGTACTTC
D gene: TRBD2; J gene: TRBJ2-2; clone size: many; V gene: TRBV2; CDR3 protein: CASSDGGLAGGAGELFF; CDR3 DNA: TGTGCCAGCAGTGATGGTGGTCTAGCGGGAGGGGCCGGGGAGCTGTTTTTT
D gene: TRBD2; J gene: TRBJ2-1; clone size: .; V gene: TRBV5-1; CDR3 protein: CASSPGLLASYNEQFF; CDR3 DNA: TGCGCCAGCAGCCCTGGCCTACTAGCGAGTTACAATGAGCAGTTCTTC
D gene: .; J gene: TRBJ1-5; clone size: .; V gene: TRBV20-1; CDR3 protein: CSAQARGGGSQPQHF; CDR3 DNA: TGCAGTGCTCAGGCCCGTGGGGGGGGGAGTCAGCCCCAGCATTTT
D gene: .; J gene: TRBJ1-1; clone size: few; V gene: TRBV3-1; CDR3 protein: CASSQEAINTEAFF; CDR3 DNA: TGTGCCAGCAGCCAAGAAGCCATAAACACTGAAGCTTTCTTT
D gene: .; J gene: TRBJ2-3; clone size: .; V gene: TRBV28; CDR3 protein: CASSPQAEKQYF; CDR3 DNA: TGTGCCAGCAGCCCCCAAGCCGAGAAGCAGTATTTT
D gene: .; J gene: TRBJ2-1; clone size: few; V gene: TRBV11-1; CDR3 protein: CASSFTQGISGSDYNEQFF; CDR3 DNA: TGTGCCAGCAGCTTCACCCAGGGGATATCAGGGTCCGACTACAATGAGCAGTTCTTC
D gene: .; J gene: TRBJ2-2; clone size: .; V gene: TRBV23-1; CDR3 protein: CASSQSLEGEAGELFF; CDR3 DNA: TGCGCCAGCAGTCAATCGTTGGAGGGAGAGGCCGGGGAGCTGTTTTTT
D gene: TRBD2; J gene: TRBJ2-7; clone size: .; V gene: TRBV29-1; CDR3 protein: CSVVIAGGYEQYF; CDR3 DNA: TGCAGCGTGGTAATAGCGGGAGGTTACGAGCAGTACTTC